A single sample is the source of the 10 T cell receptor beta chains below, sequenced in a study of T cell repertoires in cytomegalovirus infection. From the reads, TCRdb called clonotypes with MiXCR, one entry per CDR3 protein. The sample has 650,000 to 900,000 distinct CDR3 sequences; just under 30% are singletons. Their cognate antigens are unknown. The sequencing used cultured CD8+ T cells from PBMCs, collected from culture after CMV antigen stimulation. The receptors derive from a human donor in good health (CMV status not recorded). Some clones in this sample may be carry-over from other donors' samples.

This clonotype was observed a handful of times. The rearrangement uses TRBV7-2 and TRBJ2-2, with a possible D match to TRBD1 (6 bases). V lost 7 bases, J lost 2 bases, and 17 bases lay in between. Germline-derived CDR1 and CDR2 are SGHTA and FQGNSA. CDR3 length: 16 amino acids. CDR3 sequence: CASTIQGFSNTGELFF. Here the CDR3 DNA reads TGTGCCAGCACCATACAGGGATTTTCCAACACCGGGGAGCTGTTTTTT.

This clonotype was picked up a small number of times. The rearrangement uses TRBV27 and TRBJ1-5; 7 bases are a match to TRBD1. This CDR3 has 11 amino acids. Germline loops: CDR1 MNHEY, CDR2 SMNVEV (reference sequence). The V gene end was trimmed by 6 bases and the J gene end by 12 bases; junction bases not matched to a gene: 5. The CDR3 protein is CASSEGAHQHF. The DNA for the CDR3 is TGTGCCAGCAGCGAGGGGGCCCACCAGCATTTT.

This clonotype was counted between two and nine times. The chain employs TRBV3-1 and TRBJ2-1; the D gene could be TRBD1 or TRBD2 (5 bases each). Per the germline V gene, CDR1 is LGHDT and CDR2 is YNNKEL (reference sequence). V lost 2 bases and J lost 7, with 12 bases in between. CDR3 size: 14 residues. The CDR3 nucleotides read TGTGCCAGCAGCCAACCGGGGCCGGGGAATGAGCAGTTCTTC. Translated, it gives CASSQPGPGNEQFF.

The chain carries TRBV20-1 and TRBJ1-2, with 7 bases identical to TRBD1. Trimming at V came to 2 bases and at J to 3 bases, leaving 6 bases not matched to a gene. The CDR3 runs 14 residues. Germline CDR1 and CDR2: DFQATT and SNEGSKA (reference sequence). CDR3 in DNA: TGCAGTGCTAGAACCAGGCAGGGGGACTATGGCTACACCTTC. Translation: CSARTRQGDYGYTF.

This chain connects TRBV28 to TRBJ1-5; D remains ambiguous. The CDR3 consists of 13 residues. Between the trimmed V and J ends, which lost 2 bases and 8 bases, there was a span of 10 bases. Germline assignment: CDR1 MDHEN and CDR2 SYDVKM. CDR3 loop: CASSLMGSEPQHF. DNA for the CDR3: TGTGCCAGCAGTTTAATGGGTAGTGAGCCCCAGCATTTT.

The genes are TRBV14 and TRBJ2-1; D perhaps matches TRBD1 (6 bases). Germline V gene data show CDR1 as SGHDN and CDR2 as FVKESK. The V end lost 0 bases, the J end lost 4 bases, and 16 bases lay between the germline ends. This CDR3 is 17 amino acids long. DNA for the CDR3: TGTGCCAGCAGCCAAGATAGTACAGGGCTTATATACAATGAGCAGTTCTTC. It is translated as CASSQDSTGLIYNEQFF.

There are a few counts of this clonotype. The chain couples TRBV4-1 to TRBJ2-7; D is unclear. The CDR3 length is 15 residues. Germline CDR1 reads MGHRA; CDR2 reads YSYEKL. V lost 3 bases to trimming and J lost 0 bases, with 12 bases between them. The CDR3 sequence is CASSQIVQVSYEQYF. The DNA of the CDR3 is TGCGCCAGCAGCCAGATAGTTCAGGTCTCCTACGAGCAGTACTTC.

This clonotype has only a few counts. V and J are TRBV19 and TRBJ1-6; the D is unclear. The CDR3 covers 15 residues. The germline V and J ends were trimmed by 0 bases and 4 bases, with 7 bases remaining between them. Germline CDR1 and CDR2: LNHDA and SQIVND (reference sequence). CDR3 in amino acids: CASSIDYGYNSPLHF. Written as DNA, the CDR3 is TGTGCCAGTAGTATAGATTACGGTTATAATTCACCCCTCCACTTT.

The J gene is TRBJ2-7, the V gene TRBV6-1; D gene uncertain. Trimming took off 5 bases at V and 2 bases at J, with 4 bases between the two ends. There are 11 residues in the CDR3. The germline V gene has CDR1 MNHNS and CDR2 SASEGT. CDR3 nucleotides: TGTGCCAGCAGTCATACCTACGAGCAGTACTTC. Its protein product is CASSHTYEQYF.

V is TRBV29-1 and J is TRBJ1-1; no clear D. Germline CDR1 and CDR2: SQVTM and ANQGSEA. The CDR3 has 9 amino acids. V dropped 6 bases and J dropped 7 bases, with 6 bases sitting between them. The CDR3 nucleotides are TGCAGCGTACCGAATGAAGCTTTCTTT. Protein product: CSVPNEAFF.